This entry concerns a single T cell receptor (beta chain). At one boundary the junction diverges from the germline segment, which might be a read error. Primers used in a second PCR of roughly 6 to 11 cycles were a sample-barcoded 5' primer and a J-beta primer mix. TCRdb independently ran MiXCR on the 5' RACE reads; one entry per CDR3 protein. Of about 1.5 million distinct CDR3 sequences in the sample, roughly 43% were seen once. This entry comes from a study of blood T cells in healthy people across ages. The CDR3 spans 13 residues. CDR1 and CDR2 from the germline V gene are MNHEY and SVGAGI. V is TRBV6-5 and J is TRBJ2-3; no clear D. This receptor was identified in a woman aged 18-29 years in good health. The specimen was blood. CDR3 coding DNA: TGTGCCAGCAGGACACCCGGCACAGATACGCAGTATTTC. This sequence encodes CASRTPGTDTQYF.